Below, 19 T cell receptor beta chains from the same sample are listed, as sequenced in a study of OX40 agonist ivuxolimab in advanced cancers. The method was immunoSEQ multiplex PCR; TCRdb's version includes in-frame clones alone and lacks a portion of them. Among tens of thousands of clones listed, roughly 87% were seen once. The specimen comprised CD4+ or CD8+ T cells sorted from blood, sampled in a trial of the OX40 agonist ivuxolimab. The receptors stem from an adult with an advanced solid tumor such as melanoma, head and neck, liver or kidney cancer.

V and J are TRBV19 and TRBJ1-2; no clear D. Trimming removed 7 bases at V and 3 bases at J, with 12 bases between. Germline V gene sequence: CDR1 LNHDA, CDR2 SQIVND (reference sequence). The CDR3 covers 13 residues. CDR3 loop: CASTPGGHYGYTF. Here the CDR3 DNA reads TGTGCCAGTACCCCGGGCGGTCACTATGGCTACACCTTC.

The chain joins TRBV2 to TRBJ1-1, with TRBD1 as a possible D gene (5 bases). The germline V and J ends were trimmed by 6 bases and 2 bases, with 19 bases remaining between them. This CDR3 contains 16 residues. CDR1 is SNHLY and CDR2 is FYNNEI in the germline V gene. The CDR3 protein is CASRGPPGRINTEAFF. The CDR3 DNA reads as TGTGCCAGCAGAGGGCCGCCGGGACGGATTAACACTGAAGCTTTCTTT.

This chain connects TRBV7-2 to TRBJ2-7; 7 nucleotides match TRBD2. V gave up 4 bases and J gave up 8 bases; unmatched junction bases: 14. The CDR3 length is 15 residues. CDR1 is SGHTA and CDR2 is FQGNSA in the germline V gene. The chain's CDR3 is CASSSMGGAEAKQYF. The CDR3 coding sequence is TGTGCCAGCAGCTCCATGGGAGGGGCCGAGGCGAAGCAGTACTTC.

CDR3 amino acids: CASRNLPSYGYEQYF. In nucleotides, the CDR3 is TGCGCCAGCAGGAACCTTCCCTCTTACGGCTACGAGCAGTACTTC. This sequence joins TRBV5-1 and TRBJ2-7, with no clear D. Looked up from germline, CDR1 is SGHRS and CDR2 is YFSETQ. The ends were cut back, 5 bases at V and 3 bases at J, with 18 bases in the middle. CDR3 length: 15 residues. Supplemented by reference TRBV5-1 and TRBJ2-7, the full variable domain reads KAGVTQTPRYLIKTRGQQVTLSCSPISGHRSVSWYQQTPGQGLQFLFEYFSETQRNKGNFPGRFSGRQFSNSRSEMNVSTLELGDSALYLCASRNLPSYGYEQYFGPGTRLTVT.

CDR3 coding DNA: TGTGCCAGCAGCTTGGCTGGGGGCCAGGCACCCCTCCACTTT. Protein: CASSLAGGQAPLHF. The J gene is TRBJ1-6, the V gene TRBV5-4, with D maybe TRBD1 (6 bases). V was cut by 0 bases and J by 11 bases, with 12 bases left in between. CDR3 size: 14 residues. CDR1 is SGHNT, CDR2 YYREEE, per germline (reference sequence).

This rearrangement joins TRBV2 to TRBJ1-1; TRBD1 might be the D (6 bases). The CDR3 runs to 16 residues. V lost 0 bases to trimming and J lost 5 bases, with 16 bases between them. CDR1 and CDR2 from the germline V gene are SNHLY and FYNNEI. In DNA, the CDR3 is TGTGCCAGCAGTGAAGCGCTTGGGGGGCGGTGGACTGAAGCTTTCTTT. Encoded protein: CASSEALGGRWTEAFF.

This rearrangement joins TRBV14 to TRBJ1-1, with D uncertain. Germline V CDR1 and CDR2: SGHDN, FVKESK. This CDR3 comprises 14 residues. The germline V and J ends were trimmed by 4 bases and 1 base, with 10 bases remaining between them. CDR3 coding DNA: TGTGCCAGCAGCCCGATAACACCGAACACTGAAGCTTTCTTT. This encodes CASSPITPNTEAFF.

This chain uses TRBV18 with TRBJ2-5; D uncertain. CDR3 length: 14 residues. Deletions cut 4 bases from V and 5 bases from J, with 14 bases between. CDR1 and CDR2 (germline): KGHSH, LQKENI. This chain's CDR3 is CASSRATNAETQYF. The CDR3 DNA reads TGTGCCAGCTCACGCGCCACCAATGCGGAGACCCAGTACTTC. The entire variable domain, with the rest obtained from reference TRBV18 and TRBJ2-5, is as follows: NAGVMQNPRHLVRRRGQEARLRCSPMKGHSHVYWYRQLPEEGLKFMVYLQKENIIDESGMPKERFSAEFPKEGPSILRIQQVVRGDSAAYFCASSRATNAETQYFGPGTRLLVL.

The DNA of the CDR3 is TGTGCCTGGTCAGATTTGGGTGAAAAACTGTTTTTT. It translates to CAWSDLGEKLFF. The chain recombines TRBV30 with TRBJ1-4; D call uncertain. Germline values: CDR1 GTSNPN, CDR2 SVGIG (reference sequence). V lost 5 bases and J 7 bases, leaving 11 bases between the germline ends. The length of the CDR3 is 12 residues.

This clone was detected a few times. This rearrangement joins TRBV7-3 to TRBJ1-1; 10 positions match TRBD1. Germline trimming cut 4 bases from V and 3 bases from J; bases unmatched to any gene: 5. Germline V gene data show CDR1 as SGHTA and CDR2 as FQGTGA. CDR3 length equals 15 residues. The CDR3 nucleotides read TGTGCCAGCAGCTGGTCCGGGACAGGGGACACTGAAGCTTTCTTT. It encodes CASSWSGTGDTEAFF.

The V call is TRBV6-5, the J call TRBJ1-3, with D unresolved. Germline loops: CDR1 MNHEY, CDR2 SVGAGI. This CDR3 is 15 amino acids long. V lost 0 bases and J 2 bases, leaving 8 bases between the germline ends. CDR3 amino acids: CASSYSYGTGNTIYF. As DNA, the CDR3 is TGTGCCAGCAGTTACTCGTACGGTACTGGAAACACCATATATTTT.

The CDR3 region is CASSLVGGRADTQYF. CDR3 sequence (DNA): TGTGCCAGCAGCTTGGTCGGGGGGCGGGCAGATACGCAGTATTTT. The chain has TRBV5-4 and TRBJ2-3; D may be TRBD2 (7 bases). The CDR3 extends over 15 amino acids. Germline lookup yields CDR1 SGHNT and CDR2 YYREEE (reference sequence). With 0 bases removed from V and 4 bases from J, the gap between germline ends came to 12 bases. Using reference TRBV5-4 and TRBJ2-3 for the parts outside the CDR3, the full variable domain is ETGVTQSPTHLIKTRGQQVTLRCSSQSGHNTVSWYQQALGQGPQFIFQYYREEENGRGNFPPRFSGLQFPNYSSELNVNALELDDSALYLCASSLVGGRADTQYFGPGTRLTVL.

The V gene is TRBV6-6, the J gene TRBJ1-2; no clear D. Trimming took 0 bases from V and 6 from J, leaving 14 bases between them. The CDR3 is made up of 15 amino acids. In germline, CDR1 is MNHNY, CDR2 SVGAGI (reference sequence). DNA of the CDR3: TGTGCCAGCAGTTACTCTCGATCGGGGAAGGATGGCTACACCTTC. Protein sequence: CASSYSRSGKDGYTF.

This clone was picked up one time. CDR3 region: CASSYPLGQPQHF. The CDR3 region has the DNA TGTGCCAGCAGTTACCCTTTGGGGCAGCCCCAGCATTTT. The genes are TRBV6-6 and TRBJ1-5; D is unresolved. Germline V lookup: CDR1 MNHNY, CDR2 SVGAGI (reference sequence). Trimming left V 2 bases short and J 7 bases short, with 9 bases between. The CDR3 has 13 residues.

V is TRBV6-6 and J is TRBJ1-1; no definite D call. Trimming pared 7 bases from V and 4 bases from J, leaving 19 bases between. This CDR3 is built from 15 residues. Looked up from germline, CDR1 is MNHNY and CDR2 is SVGAGI (reference sequence). CDR3 amino acids: CASTPREDWGTEAFF. CDR3 nucleotides: TGTGCCAGCACCCCTCGGGAGGATTGGGGCACTGAAGCTTTCTTT.

The chain carries TRBV30 and TRBJ2-2, with a tentative D call TRBD1 (6 bases). The V gene's germline CDR1 is GTSNPN and CDR2 SVGIG (reference sequence). The CDR3 has 15 amino acids. V was cut by 1 base and J by 1 base, with 10 bases left in between. CDR3 nucleotide sequence: TGTGCCTGGAGTGGGGGCAGGGGGAACACCGGGGAGCTGTTTTTT. Its protein product is CAWSGGRGNTGELFF.

The J gene is TRBJ2-3, the V gene TRBV2, with TRBD2 matching 12 bases. The ends lost 5 bases at V and 0 bases at J; junction bases unmatched: 9. Looked up from germline, CDR1 is SNHLY and CDR2 is FYNNEI. The CDR3 length is 18 residues. The CDR3 DNA follows: TGTGCCAGCAGTAACCGACTAGCGGGGGCCCCTAGCACAGATACGCAGTATTTT. Its translation: CASSNRLAGAPSTDTQYF. The whole variable domain, remainder taken from reference TRBV2 and TRBJ2-3, is EPEVTQTPSHQVTQMGQEVILRCVPISNHLYFYWYRQILGQKVEFLVSFYNNEISEKSEIFDDQFSVERPDGSNFTLKIRSTKLEDSAMYFCASSNRLAGAPSTDTQYFGPGTRLTVL.

The V call is TRBV5-8, the J call TRBJ1-3, with 7 bases matching TRBD1. CDR1 and CDR2 from the germline V gene are SGHTS and YDEGEE. Germline trimming cut 2 bases from V and 2 bases from J; bases unmatched to any gene: 1. The CDR3 has 14 residues. The CDR3 DNA reads TGTGCCAGCAGCTTTACAGGGGCTGGAAACACCATATATTTT. Translation gives CASSFTGAGNTIYF.

This clone came up once. V gene TRBV19 combines with J gene TRBJ2-2; 8 positions match TRBD1. With 5 bases clipped from V and 3 bases from J, the junction kept 8 bases outside the gene matches. The V gene's germline CDR1 is LNHDA and CDR2 SQIVND (reference sequence). This CDR3 has 16 residues. The CDR3 spells CASSPQGARYTGELFF. Written as DNA, the CDR3 is TGTGCCAGTAGTCCTCAGGGGGCGCGGTACACCGGGGAGCTGTTTTTT.